In this sample, the clone carrying this TCR beta chain turned up a few times. Its specificity is unknown. V was trimmed by 0 bases and J by 0 bases, leaving 9 bases between them. The CDR3 is 16 amino acids. CDR1 is SGDLS and CDR2 is YYNGEE in the germline V gene. The TCR cDNA carried a universal primer site and UMIs from 5'RACE template switching. One entry per CDR3 protein results from TCRdb running MiXCR on the 5' RACE reads. The sample holds 360,000 or so distinct CDR3 sequences, more than 9% seen once. The data were taken from a study of T cells after yellow fever vaccination. In the study overall: Some fractions had low cell numbers, and these were prepared with SMART-Seq v4 Ultra Low Input. Study-wide findings and caveats: Clones that expanded after primary vaccination mostly reappeared after the booster (just over 95% CD4, about 91% CD8).

The material was PBMCs, obtained on the day of the first yellow fever vaccination. The origin of this receptor is a man between 18 and 35 years old who received the YFV17D yellow fever vaccine. The chain carries TRBV9 and TRBJ2-2; no definite D call. The CDR3 DNA is TGTGCCAGCAGCGTAGTGGCCACCCCGAACACCGGGGAGCTGTTTTTT. It translates to CASSVVATPNTGELFF.